The source of this T cell receptor beta chain is a study of STAT5B mutations in CD4+ large granular lymphocyte leukemia. As concerns this clone: What it binds is unknown.

Study results and caveats: Top patient clones used TRBV06 genes more often: 8/27 versus 2/35 in controls.

Germline-derived CDR1 and CDR2 are SGHAT and FQDESV (reference sequence). Trimming shortened V by 6 bases and J by 1 base, and 16 bases separated the two germline ends. The CDR3 extends over 15 amino acids. Profiled with immunoSEQ multiplex PCR; TCRdb holds only in-frame clones, not every one. This sample has more than 35,000 clones, with approximately 85% found just once. The V gene is TRBV11-1, the J gene TRBJ2-7; maybe TRBD2 (6 bases). Material for sequencing was CD4+ T cells from blood buffy coats. The source of this sequence is a human donor in good health. The CDR3 reads CASRRGTWGSYEQYF. CDR3 bases: TGTGCCAGCAGGCGCGGGACTTGGGGGTCCTACGAGCAGTACTTC.